The next 21 T cell receptor beta chains were all read from a single sample in a study of blood T cell repertoires in COVID-19. Some clones are missing from TCRdb's copy, which holds only in-frame ones; the method was immunoSEQ multiplex PCR. The table lists fewer than 250,000 clones, about 83% of them singletons. Sequencing was performed on peripheral blood. The receptors were gathered from a woman in her 70s with active or convalescent COVID-19.

V usage is TRBV7-8 and J usage is TRBJ2-7; D remains unclear. Germline V CDR1 and CDR2: SGHVS, FQNEAQ. Trimming stripped 0 bases from V and 6 bases from J, with 12 bases between. The CDR3 loop spans 14 amino acids. The CDR3: CASSLAETSGEQYF. The CDR3 coding sequence is TGTGCCAGCAGCTTAGCGGAAACCTCGGGCGAGCAGTACTTC.

The V and J genes are TRBV24-1 and TRBJ2-3; TRBD2 is a possible D gene (6 bases). V gave up 9 bases and J gave up 4 bases, with 13 bases separating them. CDR1 is KGHDR and CDR2 is SFDVKD in the germline V gene. The CDR3 contains 13 residues. The CDR3 loop reads CATRGTLADTQYF. For the CDR3, the DNA is TGTGCCACCCGCGGGACCCTGGCAGATACGCAGTATTTT.

Notes on this clone: Relative to the germline gene, one junction end is altered; a read error may explain this. The rearrangement uses TRBV5-1 and TRBJ1-1; TRBD1 matches at 7 bases. The CDR3 consists of 14 residues. The germline V gene encodes CDR1 SGHRS and CDR2 YFSETQ. CDR3 loop: CASSLGDRAGEAFF. The CDR3 DNA reads as TGCGCCAGCAGTTTGGGCGACAGGGCCGGGGAAGCTTTCTTT.

V and J are TRBV7-3 and TRBJ1-1; D is uncertain. The CDR3 runs 14 residues. The germline CDR1 and CDR2 sequences are SGHTA and FQGTGA. V gave up 2 bases and J gave up 4 bases, with 11 bases separating them. CDR3 sequence: CASSLLSRSTEAFF. CDR3 DNA sequence: TGTGCCAGCAGCTTACTGTCCCGGTCCACTGAAGCTTTCTTT.

In this sample, this clone turned up a few times. CDR3 nucleotide sequence: TGTGCCAGCAGTTTCCCAGGAGGGGTCTATGGCTACACCTTC. This translates into CASSFPGGVYGYTF. The chain has TRBV28 and TRBJ1-2, with a possible D match to TRBD1 (5 bases). The CDR3 contains 14 residues. The germline CDR1 and CDR2 sequences are MDHEN and SYDVKM. V dropped 3 bases and J dropped 4 bases, with 12 bases sitting between them.

This chain connects TRBV4-2 to TRBJ2-1, with TRBD2 identical over 12 bases. From germline, CDR1 is LGHNA and CDR2 YNFKEQ. CDR3 length equals 16 residues. Trimming took 0 bases from V and 10 from J; bases not matched to a gene: 7. The CDR3 region is CASSQDGTSGLREQFF. The CDR3 DNA is TGTGCCAGCAGCCAAGACGGGACTAGCGGGCTCCGGGAGCAGTTCTTC.

This clone was detected only once. This chain uses TRBV5-1 with TRBJ2-3; TRBD2 matches 11 bases. This CDR3 is built from 15 residues. Germline assignment: CDR1 SGHRS and CDR2 YFSETQ. Trimming cost V 4 bases and J 3 bases; bases outside gene matches: 4. The CDR3 loop reads CASSPIAGGTDTQYF. In DNA form, the CDR3 reads TGCGCCAGCAGCCCTATAGCGGGAGGGACAGATACGCAGTATTTT.

This chain joins TRBV28 and TRBJ1-6; 8 nucleotides match TRBD1. The J segment lost 10 bases and the V segment lost 7 bases, leaving 15 bases of the junction unmatched. The germline gives CDR1 MDHEN, CDR2 SYDVKM. The CDR3 runs to 16 residues. This chain's CDR3 is CASTSPPQGAGSPLHF. The DNA for the CDR3 is TGTGCCAGCACTTCCCCCCCTCAGGGGGCAGGGTCACCCCTCCACTTT.

This rearrangement joins TRBV10-3 to TRBJ2-5, with 16 bases aligning to TRBD2. This CDR3 has 15 amino acids. The germline V gene has CDR1 ENHRY and CDR2 SYGVKD. Losses at the gene ends were 10 bases for V and 4 bases for J; bases not matched to a gene: 6. CDR3 in amino acids: CATGTSGRVGETQYF. The CDR3, as DNA: TGTGCCACCGGGACTAGCGGGAGGGTAGGAGAGACCCAGTACTTC.

The chain uses TRBV21-1 and TRBJ2-4; the table's D call, TRBD2, was not checked against the DNA. TRBV21-1 is termed a pseudogene. The CDR3 is 17 amino acids. CDR3 residues: CASSRITSGIAKNIQYF. For the CDR3, the DNA is TGTGCCAGCAGCAGGATAACTAGCGGCATAGCCAAAAACATTCAGTACTTC.

J is TRBJ1-4 and V is TRBV3-1 (or the pseudogene TRBV3-2); D may be TRBD1 (5 bases). This CDR3 spans 16 amino acids. Deletions cut 5 bases from V and 5 bases from J, with 18 bases between. CDR1 is LGHDT, CDR2 YNNKEL, per germline (reference sequence). CDR3 sequence (DNA): TGTGCCAGCAGCTCCTCTTTTACAGGATCAAATGAAAAACTGTTTTTT. This codes for CASSSSFTGSNEKLFF.

The gene calls are TRBV4-1 and TRBJ2-3; the match to TRBD2 covers 15 bases. CDR1 is MGHRA, CDR2 YSYEKL, per germline. J lost 8 bases, V lost 4 bases, and 1 base had no gene match. The CDR3 covers 14 residues. The CDR3 loop is CASSRTSGRATQYF. The CDR3 bases are TGCGCCAGCAGCCGGACTAGCGGGAGGGCTACGCAGTATTTT.

This clone turned up a few times. The CDR3, as DNA: TGTGCCAGCAGTGAAAGGCCGGTTGGGACTAGCGGGAGGAAAGATACGCAGTATTTT. Protein sequence: CASSERPVGTSGRKDTQYF. V usage is TRBV2 and J usage is TRBJ2-3, with 15 bases that match TRBD2. V dropped 2 bases and J dropped 5; count of bases not matched to a gene: 11. The germline gives CDR1 SNHLY, CDR2 FYNNEI. This CDR3 has 19 residues.

The chain recombines TRBV9 with TRBJ2-1; no definite D call. V was clipped by 4 bases and J by 0 bases, with 11 bases between them. The CDR3 is made up of 15 amino acids. Germline V gene sequence: CDR1 SGDLS, CDR2 YYNGEE. The CDR3 loop reads CASSSRLSSYNEQFF. DNA of the CDR3: TGTGCCAGCAGCTCCCGACTGAGCTCCTACAATGAGCAGTTCTTC. The whole variable domain, filled in from reference TRBV9 and TRBJ2-1, reads DSGVTQTPKHLITATGQRVTLRCSPRSGDLSVYWYQQSLDQGLQFLIQYYNGEERAKGNILERFSAQQFPDLHSELNLSSLELGDSALYFCASSSRLSSYNEQFFGPGTRLTVL.

This chain connects TRBV9 to TRBJ1-6, with D hard to call. V gave up 5 bases and J gave up 0 bases, with 9 bases separating them. Looked up from germline, CDR1 is SGDLS and CDR2 is YYNGEE. The CDR3 is 15 amino acids. CDR3 loop: CASSTGDSYNSPLHF. In DNA, the CDR3 is TGTGCCAGCAGTACCGGGGACTCCTATAATTCACCCCTCCACTTT.

The chain couples TRBV5-4 to TRBJ2-3, with 7 bases that match TRBD2. The V and J ends lost 4 bases and 3 bases, in that order; junction bases with no gene match: 8. The CDR3 extends over 15 amino acids. Germline CDR1 is SGHNT and CDR2 is YYREEE (reference sequence). In DNA, the CDR3 is TGTGCCAGCAGCCAACAGCGGGATCGGACAGATACGCAGTATTTT. It encodes CASSQQRDRTDTQYF.

V usage is TRBV4-2 and J usage is TRBJ2-1; 7 bases line up with TRBD2. After removal of 0 bases from V and 5 bases from J, the junction contained 10 bases not matched to a gene. Germline assignment: CDR1 LGHNA and CDR2 YNFKEQ. The CDR3 extends over 17 amino acids. This CDR3 reads CASSQDPLRLADNEQFF. The CDR3 DNA is TGTGCCAGCAGCCAAGACCCCCTACGGCTAGCGGACAATGAGCAGTTCTTC.

This chain links TRBV7-9 with TRBJ1-2; D is uncertain. V lost 1 base and J lost 5, with 8 bases in between. The CDR3 totals 13 residues. Germline-derived CDR1 and CDR2 are SEHNR and FQNEAQ (reference sequence). The CDR3 sequence is CASSLVRGYGYTF. The CDR3 DNA follows: TGTGCCAGCAGCTTAGTTCGCGGGTATGGCTACACCTTC.

This clone has only one observation. The chain combines TRBV4-1 with TRBJ2-1; D remains unclear. The CDR3 spans 13 residues. V was trimmed by 0 bases and J by 5 bases, leaving 5 bases between them. Germline values: CDR1 MGHRA, CDR2 YSYEKL. CDR3 sequence: CASSQELNNEQFF. In nucleotides, the CDR3 is TGCGCCAGCAGCCAAGAACTTAACAATGAGCAGTTCTTC.

This chain connects TRBV6-1 to TRBJ1-2; tentative D call: TRBD1 (6 bases). Between the trimmed V and J ends, which lost 2 bases and 8 bases, there was a span of 9 bases. The CDR3 has 12 amino acids. Germline-derived CDR1 and CDR2 are MNHNS and SASEGT. CDR3 bases: TGTGCCAGCAGTGAAACAGGGAGAGGCTACACCTTC. Its translation is CASSETGRGYTF.

With regard to this clone: The sample has other DNA sequences that encode this CDR3 too. The chain joins TRBV2 to TRBJ1-5, with 8 positions matching TRBD1. With V trimmed by 6 bases and J by 2 bases, 3 bases remained unmatched. CDR3 length equals 14 residues. Germline lookup yields CDR1 SNHLY and CDR2 FYNNEI. This CDR3 is CASSDRGGNQPQHF. CDR3 in DNA: TGTGCCAGCAGCGACAGGGGTGGCAATCAGCCCCAGCATTTT.